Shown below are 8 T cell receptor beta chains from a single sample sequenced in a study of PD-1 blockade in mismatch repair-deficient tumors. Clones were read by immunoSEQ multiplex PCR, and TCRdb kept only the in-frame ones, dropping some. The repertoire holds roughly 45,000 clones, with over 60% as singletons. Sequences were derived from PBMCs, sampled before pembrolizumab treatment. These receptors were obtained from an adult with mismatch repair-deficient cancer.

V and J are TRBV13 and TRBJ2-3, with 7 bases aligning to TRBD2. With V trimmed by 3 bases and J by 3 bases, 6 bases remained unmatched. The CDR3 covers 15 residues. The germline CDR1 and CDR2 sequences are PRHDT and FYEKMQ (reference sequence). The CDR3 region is CASSLRGMRTDTQYF. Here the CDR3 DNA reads TGTGCCAGCAGCTTGCGGGGGATGAGAACAGATACGCAGTATTTT.

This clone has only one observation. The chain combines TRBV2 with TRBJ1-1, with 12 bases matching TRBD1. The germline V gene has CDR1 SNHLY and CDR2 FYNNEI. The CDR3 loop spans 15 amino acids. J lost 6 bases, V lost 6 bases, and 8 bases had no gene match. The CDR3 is CASSGTGGFVAEAFF. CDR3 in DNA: TGTGCCAGCAGCGGGACAGGGGGCTTTGTGGCTGAAGCTTTCTTT.

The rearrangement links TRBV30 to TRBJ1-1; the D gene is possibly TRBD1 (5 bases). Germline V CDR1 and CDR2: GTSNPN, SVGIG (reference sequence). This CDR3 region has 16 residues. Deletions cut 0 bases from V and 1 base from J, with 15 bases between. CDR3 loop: CAWSVLFSGQNTEAFF. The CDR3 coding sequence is TGTGCCTGGAGTGTGCTCTTCTCCGGACAGAACACTGAAGCTTTCTTT. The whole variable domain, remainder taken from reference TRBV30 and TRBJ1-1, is SQTIHQWPATLVQPVGSPLSLECTVEGTSNPNLYWYRQAAGRGLQLLFYSVGIGQISSEVPQNLSASRPQDRQFILSSKKLLLSDSGFYLCAWSVLFSGQNTEAFFGQGTRLTVV.

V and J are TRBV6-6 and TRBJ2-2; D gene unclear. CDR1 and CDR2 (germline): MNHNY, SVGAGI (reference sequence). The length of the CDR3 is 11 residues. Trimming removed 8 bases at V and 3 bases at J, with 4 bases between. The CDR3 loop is CASLDTGELFF. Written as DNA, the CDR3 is TGTGCCAGCCTGGACACCGGGGAGCTGTTTTTT.

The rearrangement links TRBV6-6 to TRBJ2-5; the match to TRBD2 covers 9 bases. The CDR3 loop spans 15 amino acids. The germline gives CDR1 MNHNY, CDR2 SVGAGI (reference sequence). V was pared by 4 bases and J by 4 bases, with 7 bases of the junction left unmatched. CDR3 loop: CASSSFSGSGETQYF. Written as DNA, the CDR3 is TGTGCCAGCAGTTCCTTTAGCGGGAGTGGAGAGACCCAGTACTTC.

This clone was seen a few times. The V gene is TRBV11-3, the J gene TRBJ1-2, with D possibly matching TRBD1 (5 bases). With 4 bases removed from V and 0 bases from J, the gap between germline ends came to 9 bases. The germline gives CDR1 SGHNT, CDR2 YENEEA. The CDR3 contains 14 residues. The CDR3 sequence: CASSSRGPNYGYTF. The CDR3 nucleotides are TGTGCCAGCAGCTCCCGGGGCCCTAACTATGGCTACACCTTC.

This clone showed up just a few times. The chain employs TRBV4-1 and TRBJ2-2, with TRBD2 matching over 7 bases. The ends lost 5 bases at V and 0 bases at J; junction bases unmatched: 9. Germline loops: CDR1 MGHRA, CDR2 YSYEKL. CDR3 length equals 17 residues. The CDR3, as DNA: TGCGCCAGCAGCAATCCGAGCGGGACTTCGAACACCGGGGAGCTGTTTTTT. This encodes CASSNPSGTSNTGELFF.

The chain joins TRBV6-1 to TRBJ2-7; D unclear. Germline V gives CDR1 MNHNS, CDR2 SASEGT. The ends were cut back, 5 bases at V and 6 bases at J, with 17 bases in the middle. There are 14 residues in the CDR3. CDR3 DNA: TGTGCCAGCAGTCGGAGAACTGATTTGGGCGAGCAGTACTTC. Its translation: CASSRRTDLGEQYF.